A single sample is the source of the 21 T cell receptor beta chains below, sequenced in a study of blood T cell repertoires in COVID-19. Produced via immunoSEQ multiplex PCR; TCRdb's table is partial and in-frame only. The top ten hold approximately 14% of the sample, which has about 270,000 clones, about 88% seen once. Sequenced input: peripheral blood. The origin of the receptors is a woman between 65 and 79 years old with COVID-19, enrolled during active disease.

This clone was detected a few times. This chain connects TRBV7-2 to TRBJ1-2, with D perhaps TRBD1 (6 bases). The CDR3 extends over 14 amino acids. Germline V gene sequence: CDR1 SGHTA, CDR2 FQGNSA. Trimming took 5 bases from V and 7 from J, leaving 17 bases between them. The DNA of the CDR3 is TGTGCCAGCAGCCTGACAGACAGGACATTTGGCTACACCTTC. Translation: CASSLTDRTFGYTF.

V gene TRBV11-2 combines with J gene TRBJ2-7; D unresolved. This CDR3 is 12 amino acids long. Germline V gives CDR1 SGHAT, CDR2 FQNNGV. The V and J ends lost 1 base and 4 bases respectively, with 5 bases between them. The CDR3 nucleotides are TGTGCCAGCAGCTTAGTCCCGTACGAGCAGTACTTC. Amino acids: CASSLVPYEQYF.

V is TRBV12-3 or TRBV12-4 and J is TRBJ1-2, with D possibly matching TRBD1 (6 bases). CDR3 size: 13 residues. V lost 6 bases and J 1 base, leaving 9 bases between the germline ends. The CDR3 nucleotides read TGTGCCAGCAGCGGACAGCTTAACTATGGCTACACCTTC. Amino acid sequence: CASSGQLNYGYTF.

The V and J genes are TRBV14 and TRBJ2-7; D may be TRBD2 (5 bases). The CDR3 is 15 amino acids. Between the trimmed V and J ends, which lost 7 bases and 6 bases, there was a span of 22 bases. The germline gives CDR1 SGHDN, CDR2 FVKESK. The CDR3 loop reads CASKSREGGRGEQYF. In DNA form, the CDR3 reads TGTGCCAGCAAGAGTCGTGAGGGTGGACGGGGCGAGCAGTACTTC.

The chain recombines TRBV2 with TRBJ2-1; D gene ambiguous. The length of the CDR3 is 14 residues. V dropped 0 bases and J dropped 8 bases, with 11 bases sitting between them. The germline gives CDR1 SNHLY, CDR2 FYNNEI. CDR3 DNA sequence: TGTGCCAGCAGTGAAGCGGAGCCCCCGGATGAGCAGTTCTTC. It yields the protein CASSEAEPPDEQFF.

The chain joins TRBV9 to TRBJ2-2, with a tentative D call TRBD2 (6 bases). V lost 4 bases and J lost 6, with 10 bases in between. Germline V gene lookup returns CDR1 SGDLS and CDR2 YYNGEE. The CDR3 extends over 13 amino acids. The CDR3: CASSSGVAGELFF. In DNA, the CDR3 is TGTGCCAGCAGCTCGGGGGTCGCCGGGGAGCTGTTTTTT.

The chain employs TRBV19 and TRBJ2-3, with no clear D. Germline CDR1 and CDR2: LNHDA and SQIVND (reference sequence). This CDR3 has 16 residues. V was trimmed by 6 bases and J by 2 bases, leaving 18 bases between them. DNA for the CDR3: TGTGCCAGTAGCCAAGTCCCCGGCGGAAACACAGATACGCAGTATTTT. Its protein is CASSQVPGGNTDTQYF.

CDR3 in amino acids: CASSFHRGPYEQYF. CDR3 bases: TGTGCCAGCAGCTTCCACAGGGGGCCCTACGAGCAGTACTTC. V is TRBV7-2 and J is TRBJ2-7; TRBD1 matches at 9 bases. This CDR3 has 14 amino acids. The V and J ends lost 3 bases and 2 bases, in that order; junction bases with no gene match: 2. CDR1 and CDR2 from the germline V gene are SGHTA and FQGNSA. The complete variable domain, with remaining parts taken from reference TRBV7-2 and TRBJ2-7, reads GAGVSQSPSNKVTEKGKDVELRCDPISGHTALYWYRQSLGQGLEFLIYFQGNSAPDKSGLPSDRFSAERTGGSVSTLTIQRTQQEDSAVYLCASSFHRGPYEQYFGPGTRLTVT.

This clone showed up just a few times. For the CDR3, the DNA is TGTGCCATCAGTGAGGGGGCAAGTAATTCACCCCTCCACTTT. It codes for CAISEGASNSPLHF. V is TRBV10-3 and J is TRBJ1-6; weak D call: TRBD1 (5 bases). Germline CDR1 reads ENHRY; CDR2 reads SYGVKD. The CDR3 spans 14 residues. V lost 2 bases and J 6 bases, leaving 8 bases between the germline ends.

The V call is TRBV2, the J call TRBJ1-5; D perhaps matches TRBD1 (6 bases). With 5 bases removed from V and 2 bases from J, the gap between germline ends came to 13 bases. This CDR3 comprises 15 residues. From germline, CDR1 is SNHLY and CDR2 FYNNEI. The CDR3 region has the DNA TGTGCCAGCAGTATCAGGGAGGGGGGCAATCAGCCCCAGCATTTT. It yields the protein CASSIREGGNQPQHF.

J is TRBJ1-1 and V is TRBV6-1, with D tentatively TRBD1 (5 bases). Trimming cost V 3 bases and J 11 bases, with 16 bases left between them. The CDR3 is 13 residues long. Per the germline V gene, CDR1 is MNHNS and CDR2 is SASEGT. CDR3 DNA: TGTGCCAGCAGTGAGTCAGGGTCGGGGGTCGCTTTCTTT. The encoded protein is CASSESGSGVAFF.

The rearrangement links TRBV6-5 to TRBJ2-5; possible D gene TRBD2, 7 bases. Germline CDR1 MNHEY, CDR2 SVGAGI. V lost 6 bases and J 6 bases, leaving 17 bases between the germline ends. The CDR3 has 14 residues. The CDR3 sequence: CASRGGTFVKTQYF. Written as DNA, the CDR3 is TGTGCCAGCAGGGGAGGGACATTTGTAAAGACCCAGTACTTC.

With respect to this clone: Other DNA sequences in the sample encode the same CDR3. The chain combines TRBV27 with TRBJ2-7, with TRBD1 as a possible D gene (6 bases). Germline V gene data show CDR1 as MNHEY and CDR2 as SMNVEV (reference sequence). The CDR3 is 14 residues long. Trimming pared 0 bases from V and 2 bases from J, leaving 8 bases between. The CDR3 region is CASSLSGAPYEQYF. CDR3 coding DNA: TGTGCCAGCAGTTTATCGGGGGCTCCCTACGAGCAGTACTTC.

The V gene is TRBV12-5, the J gene TRBJ2-4; 7 positions match TRBD1. This CDR3 has 14 residues. J was trimmed by 7 bases and V by 6 bases; bases with no gene match: 9. Germline V gene sequence: CDR1 LGHNT, CDR2 FRNRAP. The CDR3 reads CASGLGQVGNIQYF. CDR3 DNA sequence: TGTGCTAGTGGCCTCGGACAGGTAGGGAACATTCAGTACTTC. Full variable domain (rest looked up from reference TRBV12-5 and TRBJ2-4): DARVTQTPRHKVTEMGQEVTMRCQPILGHNTVFWYRQTMMQGLELLAYFRNRAPLDDSGMPKDRFSAEMPDATLATLKIQPSEPRDSAVYFCASGLGQVGNIQYFGAGTRLSVL.

The chain joins TRBV5-8 to TRBJ1-6; D might be TRBD1 (5 bases). The CDR3 is 16 amino acids. The ends were cut back, 4 bases at V and 9 bases at J, with 20 bases in the middle. Germline V gene lookup returns CDR1 SGHTS and CDR2 YDEGEE. CDR3 region: CASSPSGQGYLSPLHF. The CDR3 region has the DNA TGTGCCAGCAGCCCGTCAGGGCAGGGTTACCTTTCACCCCTCCACTTT.

The J gene is TRBJ1-1, the V gene TRBV2; D might be TRBD1 (5 bases). The CDR3 loop spans 13 amino acids. V lost 5 bases to trimming and J lost 1 base, with 8 bases between them. CDR1 and CDR2 (germline): SNHLY, FYNNEI. CDR3 sequence (DNA): TGTGCCAGCAGTACCGGACAGAACACTGAAGCTTTCTTT. Its translation: CASSTGQNTEAFF.

The chain joins TRBV24-1 to TRBJ2-1, with D tentatively TRBD1 (5 bases). Germline CDR1 KGHDR, CDR2 SFDVKD. Trimming took 2 bases from V and 5 from J, leaving 12 bases between them. The CDR3 has 15 amino acids. The CDR3 DNA reads TGTGCCACCAGTGATTGGGGCAGGGATAACAATGAGCAGTTCTTC. The encoded protein is CATSDWGRDNNEQFF.

The chain employs TRBV19 and TRBJ1-1; tentative D call: TRBD1 (6 bases). In germline, CDR1 is LNHDA, CDR2 SQIVND (reference sequence). This CDR3 has 15 amino acids. Between the trimmed V and J ends, which lost 9 bases and 4 bases, there was a span of 21 bases. CDR3 loop: CASNPFGGGGTEAFF. CDR3 nucleotides: TGTGCCAGCAACCCCTTCGGGGGAGGGGGCACTGAAGCTTTCTTT.

This chain links TRBV2 with TRBJ1-2; 10 bases map to TRBD1. Germline V gene data show CDR1 as SNHLY and CDR2 as FYNNEI. CDR3 length: 14 amino acids. Trimming took 2 bases from V and 7 from J; bases not matched to a gene: 4. In nucleotides, the CDR3 is TGTGCCAGCAGTGAACGGGGACAGGGGATTGGCTACACCTTC. It codes for CASSERGQGIGYTF.

Only one count was recorded for this clone. The chain joins TRBV6-2 or TRBV6-3 to TRBJ2-7; maybe TRBD2 (6 bases). The V and J ends lost 2 bases and 6 bases respectively, with 11 bases between them. The CDR3 is 13 residues long. CDR1 and CDR2 from the germline V gene are MNHEY and SVGEGT. CDR3 protein: CASSYPRRGEQYF. CDR3 sequence (DNA): TGTGCCAGCAGTTACCCCCGGAGGGGCGAGCAGTACTTC.

The rearrangement uses TRBV5-1 and TRBJ1-2, with TRBD1 identical over 9 bases. This CDR3 contains 15 residues. Germline trimming cut 3 bases from V and 4 bases from J; bases unmatched to any gene: 7. Germline lookup yields CDR1 SGHRS and CDR2 YFSETQ. This chain's CDR3 is CASSSLPGQGYGYTF. In nucleotides, the CDR3 is TGCGCCAGCAGCTCGTTACCGGGACAGGGCTATGGCTACACCTTC. The variable domain in full, with the rest retrieved from reference TRBV5-1 and TRBJ1-2, is KAGVTQTPRYLIKTRGQQVTLSCSPISGHRSVSWYQQTPGQGLQFLFEYFSETQRNKGNFPGRFSGRQFSNSRSEMNVSTLELGDSALYLCASSSLPGQGYGYTFGSGTRLTVV.